These T cell receptor beta chains were read from a single sample in a study of technical replicates of blood from several donors. Data came from immunoSEQ multiplex PCR; TCRdb stores just in-frame clones and leaves some out. This sample yields around 77,000 clones, of which 92% are seen a single time; 0.41% belongs to the top ten. Sequencing was done on a sample of T cells isolated from PBMCs. The receptor source for this set is a human donor in good health. Both conserved end residues are part of each CDR3. A D gene is named only where the DNA matches it firmly. The listing skips clone size in some rows; elsewhere it reads once, few, many or a size class.

v_call: TRBV5-1
j_call: TRBJ2-1
d_call: TRBD2
clone_size: .
cdr3_aa: CASSLEEAGAYNEQFF
cdr3_nt: TGCGCCAGCAGCTTGGAAGAAGCGGGAGCGTACAATGAGCAGTTCTTC

v_call: TRBV30
j_call: TRBJ1-1
d_call: .
clone_size: .
cdr3_aa: CAWSVLSTEAFF
cdr3_nt: TGTGCCTGGAGTGTACTGAGCACTGAAGCTTTCTTT

v_call: TRBV2
j_call: TRBJ2-4
d_call: TRBD1
clone_size: .
cdr3_aa: CASSVGQGGNIQYF
cdr3_nt: TGTGCCAGCAGTGTGGGACAGGGGGGAAACATTCAGTACTTC

v_call: TRBV30
j_call: TRBJ2-7
d_call: TRBD1
clone_size: .
cdr3_aa: CAWDRASYEQYF
cdr3_nt: TGTGCCTGGGACAGGGCCTCCTACGAGCAGTACTTC

v_call: TRBV7-9
j_call: TRBJ1-2
d_call: .
clone_size: .
cdr3_aa: CASSLGGANYGYTF
cdr3_nt: TGTGCCAGCAGCTTAGGGGGGGCTAACTATGGCTACACCTTC

v_call: TRBV4-3
j_call: TRBJ2-7
d_call: .
clone_size: .
cdr3_aa: CASSQGGPGLPAYEQYF
cdr3_nt: TGCGCCAGCAGCCAAGGTGGCCCGGGACTCCCAGCCTACGAGCAGTACTTC

v_call: TRBV9
j_call: TRBJ2-3
d_call: TRBD1
clone_size: .
cdr3_aa: CASSGGPPGQGTDTQYF
cdr3_nt: TGTGCCAGCAGCGGAGGGCCGCCGGGACAGGGCACAGATACGCAGTATTTT

v_call: TRBV7-6
j_call: TRBJ1-1
d_call: .
clone_size: few
cdr3_aa: CATSVNTEAFF
cdr3_nt: TGTGCCACCTCGGTCAACACTGAAGCTTTCTTT

v_call: TRBV10-3
j_call: TRBJ1-1
d_call: .
clone_size: .
cdr3_aa: CAIADQNTEAFF
cdr3_nt: TGTGCCATAGCGGATCAGAACACTGAAGCTTTCTTT

v_call: TRBV5-4
j_call: TRBJ2-2
d_call: .
clone_size: once
cdr3_aa: CASNEVSGELFF
cdr3_nt: TGTGCCAGCAACGAGGTCTCCGGGGAGCTGTTTTTT

v_call: TRBV28
j_call: TRBJ2-7
d_call: TRBD1
clone_size: .
cdr3_aa: CASSTGQSYEQYF
cdr3_nt: TGTGCCAGCAGTACGGGACAGTCCTACGAGCAGTACTTC

v_call: TRBV10-3
j_call: TRBJ2-7
d_call: TRBD2
clone_size: .
cdr3_aa: CAISEGTNYEQYF
cdr3_nt: TGTGCCATCAGTGAAGGGACTAACTACGAGCAGTACTTC

v_call: TRBV11-2
j_call: TRBJ2-7
d_call: TRBD1
clone_size: .
cdr3_aa: CASSSYHRDRVPEQYF
cdr3_nt: TGTGCCAGCAGCTCGTACCACCGGGACAGGGTCCCCGAGCAGTACTTC

v_call: TRBV7-2
j_call: TRBJ2-7
d_call: TRBD1
clone_size: .
cdr3_aa: CASSLVSQGSYEQYF
cdr3_nt: TGTGCCAGCAGCTTAGTCTCACAGGGGAGCTACGAGCAGTACTTC

v_call: TRBV7-2
j_call: TRBJ2-1
d_call: TRBD2
clone_size: .
cdr3_aa: CASSQLAGGYNEQFF
cdr3_nt: TGTGCCAGCAGCCAACTAGCGGGAGGATACAATGAGCAGTTCTTC

v_call: TRBV7-3
j_call: TRBJ2-1
d_call: TRBD2
clone_size: .
cdr3_aa: CASSLTGGNNEQFF
cdr3_nt: TGTGCCAGCAGCTTAACCGGGGGGAACAATGAGCAGTTCTTC

v_call: TRBV28
j_call: TRBJ1-2
d_call: .
clone_size: few
cdr3_aa: CASSGGNGYTF
cdr3_nt: TGTGCCAGCAGCGGGGGTAATGGCTACACCTTC

v_call: TRBV5-6
j_call: TRBJ2-7
d_call: .
clone_size: .
cdr3_aa: CASTQRLAAPLEQYF
cdr3_nt: TGTGCCAGCACCCAAAGGTTAGCGGCCCCCTTGGAGCAGTACTTC

v_call: TRBV2
j_call: TRBJ2-7
d_call: .
clone_size: .
cdr3_aa: CASMAGSEQYF
cdr3_nt: TGTGCCAGCATGGCGGGGAGCGAGCAGTACTTC

v_call: TRBV4-3
j_call: TRBJ1-2
d_call: .
clone_size: .
cdr3_aa: CASSRGGSGYTF
cdr3_nt: TGCGCCAGCAGCCGCGGCGGGTCTGGCTACACCTTC

v_call: TRBV18
j_call: TRBJ1-2
d_call: .
clone_size: .
cdr3_aa: CASSPQFQARGYTF
cdr3_nt: TGTGCCAGCTCACCACAATTCCAGGCTCGCGGCTACACCTTC

v_call: TRBV11-3
j_call: TRBJ2-5
d_call: TRBD2
clone_size: once
cdr3_aa: CASSPSGRVSIQTQYF
cdr3_nt: TGTGCCAGCAGCCCGAGCGGGAGAGTCTCTATCCAGACCCAGTACTTC

v_call: TRBV7-2
j_call: TRBJ2-7
d_call: TRBD1
clone_size: .
cdr3_aa: CASTRTGGEQYF
cdr3_nt: TGTGCCAGCACCCGAACAGGGGGCGAGCAGTACTTC

v_call: TRBV5-1
j_call: TRBJ2-7
d_call: TRBD2
clone_size: .
cdr3_aa: CASAEKREISEQYF
cdr3_nt: TGCGCCAGCGCGGAGAAGCGGGAGATCTCCGAGCAGTACTTC

v_call: TRBV6-5
j_call: TRBJ2-3
d_call: .
clone_size: .
cdr3_aa: CASSFQGSSTDTQYF
cdr3_nt: TGTGCCAGCAGTTTTCAGGGGTCTAGCACAGATACGCAGTATTTT

v_call: TRBV7-3
j_call: TRBJ2-7
d_call: .
clone_size: .
cdr3_aa: CASSYGRAYEQYF
cdr3_nt: TGTGCCAGCAGCTATGGCAGGGCGTACGAGCAGTACTTC

v_call: TRBV27
j_call: TRBJ2-1
d_call: .
clone_size: .
cdr3_aa: CASSFFRSNEQFF
cdr3_nt: TGTGCCAGCAGTTTTTTTCGTTCCAATGAGCAGTTCTTC

v_call: TRBV6-1
j_call: TRBJ1-2
d_call: .
clone_size: .
cdr3_aa: CASSGLTEFYGYTF
cdr3_nt: TGTGCCAGCAGTGGACTGACGGAGTTCTATGGCTACACCTTC

v_call: TRBV4-3
j_call: TRBJ2-1
d_call: TRBD2
clone_size: .
cdr3_aa: CASSQARLAPYNEQFF
cdr3_nt: TGCGCCAGCAGCCAAGCCCGACTAGCCCCATACAATGAGCAGTTCTTC

v_call: TRBV19
j_call: TRBJ1-5
d_call: .
clone_size: once
cdr3_aa: CASTGVRENQPQHF
cdr3_nt: TGTGCCAGTACAGGAGTCAGGGAAAATCAGCCCCAGCATTTT

v_call: TRBV7-8
j_call: TRBJ2-3
d_call: .
clone_size: .
cdr3_aa: CASTRTGRATSTDTQYF
cdr3_nt: TGTGCCAGCACAAGAACAGGCCGGGCTACTAGCACAGATACGCAGTATTTT

v_call: TRBV27
j_call: TRBJ2-7
d_call: TRBD2
clone_size: .
cdr3_aa: CASSLPGPPPLAGLEQYF
cdr3_nt: TGTGCCAGCAGTTTGCCAGGACCCCCCCCGCTAGCGGGTCTCGAGCAGTACTTC

v_call: TRBV28
j_call: TRBJ1-1
d_call: .
clone_size: .
cdr3_aa: CASRKQGLNTEAFF
cdr3_nt: TGTGCCAGCAGGAAACAGGGTCTGAACACTGAAGCTTTCTTT

v_call: TRBV10-3
j_call: TRBJ1-5
d_call: .
clone_size: .
cdr3_aa: CAISEGGEPQPQHF
cdr3_nt: TGTGCCATCAGTGAAGGAGGGGAGCCACAGCCCCAGCATTTT

v_call: TRBV4-3
j_call: TRBJ1-2
d_call: .
clone_size: .
cdr3_aa: CASGTPYGYTF
cdr3_nt: TGCGCATCTGGGACACCATATGGCTACACCTTC

v_call: TRBV19
j_call: TRBJ1-4
d_call: TRBD1
clone_size: .
cdr3_aa: CASSIRTGGEKLFF
cdr3_nt: TGTGCCAGTAGTATAAGGACAGGGGGTGAAAAACTGTTTTTT

v_call: TRBV28
j_call: TRBJ2-5
d_call: TRBD2
clone_size: .
cdr3_aa: CASSFPGLAGEQETQYF
cdr3_nt: TGTGCCAGCAGTTTTCCGGGACTAGCGGGAGAACAAGAGACCCAGTACTTC

v_call: TRBV28
j_call: TRBJ1-4
d_call: .
clone_size: .
cdr3_aa: CASSSLLRATNEKLFF
cdr3_nt: TGTGCCAGCAGTTCCCTTCTTCGTGCAACTAATGAAAAACTGTTTTTT

v_call: TRBV6-1
j_call: TRBJ2-7
d_call: TRBD2
clone_size: .
cdr3_aa: CASSDWTSSSYEQYF
cdr3_nt: TGTGCCAGCAGTGACTGGACTAGCAGCTCCTACGAGCAGTACTTC

v_call: TRBV15
j_call: TRBJ2-5
d_call: TRBD1
clone_size: .
cdr3_aa: CATSREGQGQETQYF
cdr3_nt: TGTGCCACCAGCAGGGAGGGACAGGGTCAAGAGACCCAGTACTTC

v_call: TRBV30
j_call: TRBJ1-2
d_call: .
clone_size: .
cdr3_aa: CAWFLGAHYGYTF
cdr3_nt: TGTGCCTGGTTCCTGGGGGCCCACTATGGCTACACCTTC